Presented here are 17 T cell receptor beta chains from one specimen sequenced in a study of blood T cell repertoires in COVID-19. Sequencing was performed with immunoSEQ multiplex PCR; in TCRdb, only in-frame clones are kept and a portion is missing. Of 290,000 or so clones in the sample, approximately 89% were seen once. Sequencing used PBMCs or T cells enriched from blood (not recorded which). These receptors originate from a young woman who had recovered from COVID-19.

The chain couples TRBV6-5 to TRBJ1-5, with D tentatively TRBD1 (6 bases). Germline V gene data show CDR1 as MNHEY and CDR2 as SVGAGI. The CDR3 spans 15 residues. The V end lost 5 bases, the J end lost 6 bases, and 17 bases lay between the germline ends. This chain's CDR3 is CASSRDNGWGQPQHF. The CDR3 DNA sequence: TGTGCCAGCAGTCGGGACAACGGGTGGGGTCAGCCCCAGCATTTT.

The chain is built from TRBV11-2 and TRBJ2-7; 8 positions agree with TRBD1. The CDR3 consists of 13 residues. Per germline, CDR1 SGHAT and CDR2 FQNNGV. After removal of 7 bases from V and 4 bases from J, the junction contained 6 bases not matched to a gene. The CDR3: CASNRDRRYEQYF. For the CDR3, the DNA is TGTGCCAGCAACCGGGACAGGAGATACGAGCAGTACTTC.

This chain joins TRBV2 and TRBJ2-3; a weak D match, TRBD1 (6 bases). CDR1 and CDR2 (germline): SNHLY, FYNNEI. The CDR3 is made up of 16 amino acids. Trimming removed 1 base from V and 4 bases from J, with 15 bases in between. This chain's CDR3 is CASSEGYGPGADTQYF. CDR3 nucleotides: TGTGCCAGCAGTGAAGGGTACGGACCAGGGGCAGATACGCAGTATTTT.

V and J are TRBV10-1 and TRBJ2-7; 7 positions agree with TRBD2. Trimming removed 0 bases from V and 3 bases from J; junction bases left unmatched: 17. This CDR3 is built from 19 residues. The germline gives CDR1 WNHNN, CDR2 SYGVQD (reference sequence). This CDR3 is CASSESPLLQSSGDYEQYF. The CDR3, as DNA: TGCGCCAGCAGTGAGTCTCCCCTCCTTCAATCTAGCGGAGACTACGAGCAGTACTTC.

The chain has TRBV3-1 (or the pseudogene TRBV3-2) and TRBJ2-3, with 7 nucleotides matching TRBD2. Germline assignment: CDR1 LGHDT and CDR2 YNNKEL (reference sequence). The CDR3 loop spans 16 amino acids. With 6 bases clipped from V and 2 bases from J, the junction kept 11 bases outside the gene matches. The CDR3 here is CASSRFSAGNTDTQYF. Here the CDR3 DNA reads TGTGCCAGCAGTCGTTTCTCAGCGGGGAACACAGATACGCAGTATTTT.

The rearrangement uses TRBV5-1 and TRBJ1-1; D remains ambiguous. CDR3 size: 14 residues. The V gene lost 1 base and the J gene lost 1 base, with 8 bases spanning the gap. The germline gives CDR1 SGHRS, CDR2 YFSETQ. CDR3 sequence (DNA): TGCGCCAGCAGCTTGAGACTGCGGAACACTGAAGCTTTCTTT. Its protein is CASSLRLRNTEAFF.

The chain couples TRBV5-1 to TRBJ1-1; D ambiguous. Per germline, CDR1 SGHRS and CDR2 YFSETQ. There are 13 residues in the CDR3. Trimming took 0 bases from V and 3 from J, leaving 6 bases between them. In nucleotides, the CDR3 is TGCGCCAGCAGCTTGGGTTTCGACACTGAAGCTTTCTTT. This encodes CASSLGFDTEAFF.

V is TRBV2 and J is TRBJ2-5; D remains unclear. From germline, CDR1 is SNHLY and CDR2 FYNNEI. The length of the CDR3 is 14 residues. V was trimmed by 4 bases and J by 2 bases, leaving 11 bases between them. The CDR3 coding sequence is TGTGCCAGCAGTGCCCGACACTTACAAGAGACCCAGTACTTC. This codes for CASSARHLQETQYF.

The chain couples TRBV27 to TRBJ2-7, with 7 bases aligning to TRBD1. With 5 bases clipped from V and 3 bases from J, the junction kept 13 bases outside the gene matches. Germline CDR1 and CDR2: MNHEY and SMNVEV (reference sequence). The length of the CDR3 is 16 residues. CDR3 sequence: CASSPKTGTVFYEQYF. CDR3 sequence (DNA): TGTGCCAGCAGTCCCAAAACCGGGACAGTCTTCTACGAGCAGTACTTC.

The DNA of the CDR3 is TGTGCCAGCAGCCAAACCGGGACTAGCGCATCGGGCACAGATACGCAGTATTTT. Protein sequence: CASSQTGTSASGTDTQYF. The chain employs TRBV4-2 and TRBJ2-3, with 10 bases lining up with TRBD2. Germline values: CDR1 LGHNA, CDR2 YNFKEQ. The CDR3 is 18 amino acids. The ends lost 2 bases at V and 1 base at J; junction bases unmatched: 9.

The gene calls are TRBV28 and TRBJ1-2; D is perhaps TRBD1 (5 bases). The CDR3 contains 13 residues. Germline-derived CDR1 and CDR2 are MDHEN and SYDVKM. V was cut by 3 bases and J by 5 bases, with 10 bases left in between. The chain's CDR3 is CASSLVRVYGYTF. CDR3 DNA sequence: TGTGCCAGCAGTTTGGTCAGGGTTTATGGCTACACCTTC.

The V gene is TRBV18, the J gene TRBJ2-2, with 9 bases matching TRBD2. V trimming: 8 bases; J trimming: 1 base; junction bases outside the gene matches: 8. Germline values: CDR1 KGHSH, CDR2 LQKENI. CDR3 length: 16 amino acids. The CDR3 DNA follows: TGTGCCAGCGCGATTATAGCGGGGGTGAACACCGGGGAGCTGTTTTTT. As protein: CASAIIAGVNTGELFF.

The chain is built from TRBV5-1 and TRBJ1-4; 8 bases map to TRBD1. Germline CDR1 SGHRS, CDR2 YFSETQ. The CDR3 sequence is 15 residues long. The trim removed 3 bases at V and 5 bases at J, leaving 6 bases unmatched. This CDR3 is CASSSGQGGNEKLFF. CDR3 bases: TGCGCCAGCAGCTCTGGACAGGGAGGGAATGAAAAACTGTTTTTT.

With respect to this clone: Sequence at one end of the junction differs from germline and may be a read error. The V call is TRBV18, the J call TRBJ1-1; 7 bases are shared with TRBD1. The CDR3 consists of 17 residues. CDR1 is KGHSH and CDR2 is LQKENI in the germline V gene. This chain's CDR3 is CASSPLSGTATLTVAFF. CDR3 DNA: TGTGCCAGCTCACCCCTCTCCGGGACAGCGACCCTCACTGTAGCTTTCTTT.

CDR3 sequence reads: CASSVDNEQFF. The CDR3, as DNA: TGTGCCAGCAGCGTCGACAATGAGCAGTTCTTC. The V call is TRBV9, the J call TRBJ2-1; D call uncertain. Germline CDR1 and CDR2: SGDLS and YYNGEE. Trimming took 2 bases from V and 5 from J, leaving 2 bases between them. The CDR3 is made up of 11 amino acids.

J is TRBJ1-5 and V is TRBV21-1; TRBD1, as called in the table, went unchecked against the DNA. TRBV21-1 is a recognized pseudogene. The CDR3 consists of 15 residues. CDR3 in amino acids: CASSPRGGSNQPQHF. The CDR3 bases are TGTGCCAGCAGCCCGCGAGGGGGCAGCAATCAGCCCCAGCATTTT.

The genes are TRBV6-5 and TRBJ2-2, with TRBD1 identical over 8 bases. The CDR3 runs 13 residues. Germline V gene sequence: CDR1 MNHEY, CDR2 SVGAGI. J gave up 6 bases and V 8 bases, and 5 bases lay outside the gene matches. For the CDR3, the DNA is TGTGCCAGCGAGACAGGGGAAGCCGGGGAGCTGTTTTTT. Amino acid sequence: CASETGEAGELFF.